A single sample gave rise to the 32 T cell receptor beta chains below, sequenced in a study of OX40 agonist ivuxolimab in advanced cancers. Assay: immunoSEQ multiplex PCR; the TCRdb copy retains only in-frame clones and omits some. This table has around 77,000 clones, more than 80% appearing once. Sample: CD4+ or CD8+ T cells sorted from blood, taken in a trial of the OX40 agonist ivuxolimab. The receptor set was obtained from an adult with an advanced solid tumor such as melanoma, head and neck, liver or kidney cancer.

CDR3 coding DNA: TGTGCCAGCAGTGAATATCGCAGGGGCTGGGAAAAACTGTTTTTT. Amino acids: CASSEYRRGWEKLFF. The chain combines TRBV25-1 with TRBJ1-4; a weak D match, TRBD1 (6 bases). CDR3 length: 15 residues. From germline, CDR1 is MGHDK and CDR2 SYGVNS. Between the trimmed V and J ends, which lost 0 bases and 8 bases, there was a span of 13 bases.

This chain uses TRBV30 with TRBJ2-1; D is possibly TRBD1 or TRBD2 (5 bases each). The CDR3 consists of 16 residues. Trimming cost V 1 base and J 6 bases, with 19 bases left between them. Germline V lookup: CDR1 GTSNPN, CDR2 SVGIG (reference sequence). The CDR3 nucleotides are TGTGCCTGGAGTGGGGGGACCCGGAGACGGACCAATGAGCAGTTCTTC. Translation: CAWSGGTRRRTNEQFF.

The CDR3 sequence is CASSQEATNFRDQPQHF. CDR3 DNA: TGCGCCAGCAGCCAAGAGGCCACCAATTTTCGGGATCAGCCCCAGCATTTT. The V and J genes are TRBV4-3 and TRBJ1-5, with D unresolved. V was clipped by 0 bases and J by 5 bases, with 17 bases between them. This CDR3 contains 17 residues. Germline V gene lookup returns CDR1 LGHNA and CDR2 YSLEER.

The chain recombines TRBV2 with TRBJ2-7; D might be TRBD1 (6 bases). Germline CDR1 and CDR2: SNHLY and FYNNEI. Trimming took off 8 bases at V and 3 bases at J, with 17 bases between the two ends. The CDR3 runs to 14 residues. The CDR3 reads CASCWGLANYEQYF. DNA of the CDR3: TGTGCCAGCTGCTGGGGGCTAGCCAACTACGAGCAGTACTTC.

J is TRBJ2-7 and V is TRBV20-1; D is ambiguous. The CDR3 sequence is 11 residues long. Germline V CDR1 and CDR2: DFQATT, SNEGSKA (reference sequence). Trimming cost V 2 bases and J 2 bases, with 4 bases left between them. The CDR3 sequence is CSARIAYEQYF. Written as DNA, the CDR3 is TGCAGTGCTAGAATAGCCTACGAGCAGTACTTC.

This chain connects TRBV10-1 to TRBJ1-2; no clear D gene. The ends were cut back, 5 bases at V and 4 bases at J, with 11 bases in the middle. Germline CDR1 and CDR2: WNHNN and SYGVQD (reference sequence). The length of the CDR3 is 13 residues. The CDR3 loop reads CASSTSGSYGYTF. The CDR3, as DNA: TGCGCCAGCAGTACATCTGGCAGCTATGGCTACACCTTC.

The gene calls are TRBV7-9 and TRBJ2-1; D is ambiguous. The CDR3 runs 12 residues. Trimming removed 4 bases from V and 8 bases from J, with 9 bases in between. Germline V CDR1 and CDR2: SEHNR, FQNEAQ (reference sequence). The CDR3 sequence is CASSSPRDEQFF. The DNA of the CDR3 is TGTGCCAGCAGCTCCCCCCGGGATGAGCAGTTCTTC.

The gene calls are TRBV9 and TRBJ2-1, with D perhaps matching TRBD2 (6 bases). The V gene lost 0 bases and the J gene lost 2 bases, with 9 bases spanning the gap. This CDR3 region has 15 residues. CDR1 and CDR2 from the germline V gene are SGDLS and YYNGEE. DNA of the CDR3: TGTGCCAGCAGCGTAGTAGCGGACGCCTACAATGAGCAGTTCTTC. It translates to CASSVVADAYNEQFF. Full variable domain (outside the CDR3, taken from reference TRBV9 and TRBJ2-1): DSGVTQTPKHLITATGQRVTLRCSPRSGDLSVYWYQQSLDQGLQFLIQYYNGEERAKGNILERFSAQQFPDLHSELNLSSLELGDSALYFCASSVVADAYNEQFFGPGTRLTVL.

The V gene is TRBV28, the J gene TRBJ1-4; the D is unclear. This CDR3 contains 14 residues. Trimming took 5 bases from V and 1 from J, leaving 8 bases between them. Germline values: CDR1 MDHEN, CDR2 SYDVKM. The CDR3 DNA follows: TGTGCCAGCAGTGGACCGTTAACTAATGAAAAACTGTTTTTT. As protein: CASSGPLTNEKLFF.

The chain is built from TRBV14 and TRBJ2-3; D not certain. There are 16 residues in the CDR3. The germline V gene encodes CDR1 SGHDN and CDR2 FVKESK. Between the trimmed V and J ends, which lost 3 bases and 3 bases, there was a span of 16 bases. This chain's CDR3 is CASSHYQAPQTDTQYF. As DNA, the CDR3 is TGTGCCAGCAGCCATTACCAAGCTCCACAGACAGATACGCAGTATTTT.

The rearrangement links TRBV7-2 to TRBJ2-3; D may be TRBD2 (5 bases). The CDR3 loop spans 16 amino acids. V lost 2 bases and J lost 2, with 14 bases in between. Germline values: CDR1 SGHTA, CDR2 FQGNSA. The chain's CDR3 is CASSLNIAYVTDTQYF. Here the CDR3 DNA reads TGTGCCAGCAGCTTAAATATAGCGTATGTCACAGATACGCAGTATTTT.

The sample holds one count of this clone. The V and J genes are TRBV9 and TRBJ2-3; no clear D. CDR3 size: 15 residues. Germline CDR1 is SGDLS and CDR2 is YYNGEE. With 1 base removed from V and 5 bases from J, the gap between germline ends came to 14 bases. CDR3 DNA: TGTGCCAGCAGCGTAAGGTCAAGGGTGGGAGATACGCAGTATTTT. Its protein is CASSVRSRVGDTQYF.

The chain's CDR3 is CASSSDWTSTDTQYF. Written as DNA, the CDR3 is TGTGCCAGCAGCTCCGACTGGACTAGCACAGATACGCAGTATTTT. This chain joins TRBV5-4 and TRBJ2-3; D perhaps matches TRBD2 (5 bases). The germline gives CDR1 SGHNT, CDR2 YYREEE (reference sequence). The V and J ends lost 3 bases and 0 bases respectively, with 11 bases between them. There are 15 residues in the CDR3.

The rearrangement links TRBV7-8 to TRBJ2-1; 7 bases line up with TRBD2. Germline V gives CDR1 SGHVS, CDR2 FQNEAQ. The CDR3 totals 15 residues. J gave up 4 bases and V 5 bases, and 8 bases lay outside the gene matches. CDR3 loop: CASSPRRERYNEQFF. Here the CDR3 DNA reads TGTGCCAGCAGCCCAAGGCGGGAGCGGTACAATGAGCAGTTCTTC. Filled out from reference TRBV7-8 and TRBJ2-1, the complete variable domain reads GAGVSQSPRYKVAKRGQDVALRCDPISGHVSLFWYQQALGQGPEFLTYFQNEAQLDKSGLPSDRFFAERPEGSVSTLKIQRTQQEDSAVYLCASSPRRERYNEQFFGPGTRLTVL.

This sequence joins TRBV19 and TRBJ1-5; unclear D gene. Trimming took 4 bases from V and 7 from J, leaving 17 bases between them. The CDR3 extends over 15 amino acids. Germline V CDR1 and CDR2: LNHDA, SQIVND (reference sequence). This CDR3 reads CASSTYGVLNQPQHF. The CDR3 DNA reads as TGTGCCAGTAGTACCTATGGTGTCCTGAACCAGCCCCAGCATTTT.

V gene TRBV7-2 combines with J gene TRBJ2-3, with 8 positions matching TRBD2. Germline V gene data show CDR1 as SGHTA and CDR2 as FQGNSA. Trimming removed 4 bases from V and 1 base from J; junction bases left unmatched: 1. The CDR3 has 14 amino acids. CDR3 in amino acids: CASSSLAGTDTQYF. CDR3 in DNA: TGTGCCAGCAGCTCACTAGCGGGCACAGATACGCAGTATTTT.

The genes are TRBV5-1 and TRBJ2-3; 8 bases fit TRBD1. Germline loops: CDR1 SGHRS, CDR2 YFSETQ. Trimming took 4 bases from V and 5 from J; bases not matched to a gene: 6. The CDR3 consists of 14 residues. Written as DNA, the CDR3 is TGCGCCAGCAGCCCCCAGGGGGCGCGAGATACGCAGTATTTT. This encodes CASSPQGARDTQYF.

The chain combines TRBV10-3 with TRBJ1-4; D not certain. The CDR3 sequence is 14 residues long. V was clipped by 6 bases and J by 6 bases, with 14 bases between them. The germline gives CDR1 ENHRY, CDR2 SYGVKD. Here the CDR3 DNA reads TGTGCCATCAGCCCGAGGGAGAGAGATGAAAAACTGTTTTTT. Translated, it gives CAISPRERDEKLFF.

This clone was picked up one time. The chain is built from TRBV30 and TRBJ2-3; D is tentatively TRBD1 or TRBD2 (5 bases each). CDR1 GTSNPN and CDR2 SVGIG come from the germline V gene (reference sequence). V was trimmed by 2 bases and J by 1 base, leaving 16 bases between them. The CDR3 loop spans 16 amino acids. CDR3 sequence reads: CAWSNWGIGGTDTQYF. The CDR3 nucleotides are TGTGCCTGGAGTAATTGGGGGATAGGTGGCACAGATACGCAGTATTTT.

The chain recombines TRBV7-2 with TRBJ2-1; no reliable D call. CDR3 length: 16 amino acids. Trimming took 2 bases from V and 4 from J, leaving 15 bases between them. From germline, CDR1 is SGHTA and CDR2 FQGNSA. The CDR3 loop reads CASSLFGRNSYNEQFF. The CDR3 DNA follows: TGTGCCAGCAGCTTATTCGGGCGGAACTCTTACAATGAGCAGTTCTTC.

The chain couples TRBV5-4 to TRBJ2-1; 14 bases match TRBD2. V lost 3 bases and J lost 9; bases outside the gene matches: 8. Per germline, CDR1 SGHNT and CDR2 YYREEE (reference sequence). This CDR3 spans 16 amino acids. In DNA, the CDR3 is TGTGCCAGCAGCTCCGGGACTAGCGGGAGTGGAGGTGAGCAGTTCTTC. The encoded protein is CASSSGTSGSGGEQFF.

The V gene is TRBV28, the J gene TRBJ2-1, with TRBD2 identical over 9 bases. Trimming took 5 bases from V and 6 from J; bases not matched to a gene: 8. Germline CDR1 is MDHEN and CDR2 is SYDVKM. The CDR3 has 15 residues. CDR3 nucleotide sequence: TGTGCCAGCAGTCTCTTCTGGCGGGAGGGCAATGAGCAGTTCTTC. Protein: CASSLFWREGNEQFF.

CDR3 loop: CSVESRHPRRGGGRTLYNEQFF. CDR3 bases: TGCAGCGTTGAAAGTCGACACCCTAGGAGGGGCGGCGGTAGAACTCTCTACAATGAGCAGTTCTTC. This chain joins TRBV29-1 and TRBJ2-1, with a weak D call TRBD2 (6 bases). The germline V gene has CDR1 SQVTM and CDR2 ANQGSEA. V lost 2 bases, J lost 3 bases, and 35 bases lay in between. The CDR3 contains 22 residues.

The V and J genes are TRBV11-2 and TRBJ2-7; 12 positions agree with TRBD2. CDR1 and CDR2 from the germline V gene are SGHAT and FQNNGV. The length of the CDR3 is 17 residues. The junction had 14 bases not matched to a gene; V was cut back by 7 bases and J by 4 bases. CDR3 DNA sequence: TGTGCCAGCACTCCGGGACAGGCGACTAGCGGGAGTTACGAGCAGTACTTC. Its protein is CASTPGQATSGSYEQYF.

V gene TRBV11-3 combines with J gene TRBJ2-1; 11 bases fit TRBD2. Germline V lookup: CDR1 SGHNT, CDR2 YENEEA. Losses at the gene ends were 4 bases for V and 3 bases for J; bases not matched to a gene: 5. This CDR3 contains 16 residues. Here the CDR3 DNA reads TGTGCCAGCAGCTCACGACTAGCGGGACACTACAATGAGCAGTTCTTC. Protein product: CASSSRLAGHYNEQFF. The complete variable domain, with remaining parts taken from reference TRBV11-3 and TRBJ2-1, reads EAGVVQSPRYKIIEKKQPVAFWCNPISGHNTLYWYLQNLGQGPELLIRYENEEAVDDSQLPKDRFSAERLKGVDSTLKIQPAELGDSAVYLCASSSRLAGHYNEQFFGPGTRLTVL.

A single count supports this clone. Other DNA sequences within the sample encode an identical CDR3. This rearrangement joins TRBV27 to TRBJ1-4; D unclear. This CDR3 spans 14 amino acids. The germline V gene encodes CDR1 MNHEY and CDR2 SMNVEV (reference sequence). The ends were cut back, 5 bases at V and 1 base at J, with 8 bases in the middle. The CDR3 DNA follows: TGTGCCAGCAGTCCCCATGAAACTAATGAAAAACTGTTTTTT. It codes for CASSPHETNEKLFF. Supplemented by reference TRBV27 and TRBJ1-4, the full variable domain reads EAQVTQNPRYLITVTGKKLTVTCSQNMNHEYMSWYRQDPGLGLRQIYYSMNVEVTDKGDVPEGYKVSRKEKRNFPLILESPSPNQTSLYFCASSPHETNEKLFFGSGTQLSVL.

The chain employs TRBV28 and TRBJ2-1; 7 bases map to TRBD2. With 2 bases clipped from V and 6 bases from J, the junction kept 10 bases outside the gene matches. The CDR3 loop spans 16 amino acids. CDR1 is MDHEN, CDR2 SYDVKM, per germline. The CDR3 is CASSLNPAGRPNEQFF. The CDR3 nucleotides are TGTGCCAGCAGTTTAAATCCAGCGGGACGCCCCAATGAGCAGTTCTTC.

V and J are TRBV27 and TRBJ1-1; no clear D gene. The germline gives CDR1 MNHEY, CDR2 SMNVEV (reference sequence). This CDR3 is 13 amino acids long. The V and J ends lost 2 bases and 0 bases respectively, with 4 bases between them. The CDR3: CASSLTLNTEAFF. DNA of the CDR3: TGTGCCAGCAGTTTAACCCTGAACACTGAAGCTTTCTTT.

This chain connects TRBV23-1 to TRBJ2-2, with D perhaps matching TRBD1 (6 bases). TRBV23-1 is designated an ORF whose function remains uncertain. V lost 6 bases, J lost 1 base, and 12 bases lay in between. This CDR3 comprises 15 residues. CDR3 sequence (DNA): TGCGCCAGCAGCCACAGGGATAAGAACACCGGGGAGCTGTTTTTT. Amino acid sequence: CASSHRDKNTGELFF.

Turning to this clone: The same CDR3 arises from other DNA sequences in this sample as well. V is TRBV6-5 and J is TRBJ2-5; tentatively, D is TRBD1 (5 bases). The length of the CDR3 is 13 residues. Germline V gives CDR1 MNHEY, CDR2 SVGAGI. The V gene lost 6 bases and the J gene lost 1 base, with 9 bases spanning the gap. This chain's CDR3 is CASRRTSQETQYF. The CDR3 region has the DNA TGTGCCAGCAGAAGGACATCCCAAGAGACCCAGTACTTC.

DNA for the CDR3: TGTGCCAGCAGCAACGCAGGGACCGGGGAGCTGTTTTTT. Protein sequence: CASSNAGTGELFF. The chain links TRBV7-8 to TRBJ2-2; weak D call: TRBD1 (5 bases). The CDR3 extends over 13 amino acids. Germline CDR1 SGHVS, CDR2 FQNEAQ. With 5 bases removed from V and 5 bases from J, the gap between germline ends came to 9 bases.

The chain uses TRBV6-5 and TRBJ2-1; TRBD1 might be the D (6 bases). The V gene's germline CDR1 is MNHEY and CDR2 SVGAGI. The CDR3 totals 15 residues. V shed 3 bases and J shed 1 base, with 10 bases lying between them. CDR3 loop: CASSYLGASYNEQFF. The CDR3 DNA sequence: TGTGCCAGCAGTTATCTGGGGGCTTCCTACAATGAGCAGTTCTTC.